Presented here are 24 T cell receptor beta chains from one specimen sequenced in a study of Graves' ophthalmopathy and Graves' hyperthyroidism. The sequenced template was RNA, covering the TCR beta CDR3 region. Amplification began with first-round RT-PCR using HTBI primers, then second-round multiplex PCR was performed. TCRdb passed the multiplex PCR reads through MiXCR, listing each CDR3 protein once. The sample has about 740,000 distinct CDR3 sequences, roughly two fifths seen once. Sequences were obtained from peripheral blood. The receptors derive from an adult man with Graves' ophthalmopathy.

In its sample, this clonotype was seen a few times. The rearrangement uses TRBV20-1 and TRBJ2-5; the match to TRBD2 covers 9 bases. CDR1 is DFQATT and CDR2 is SNEGSKA in the germline V gene (reference sequence). This CDR3 has 16 amino acids. V dropped 3 bases and J dropped 5; count of bases not matched to a gene: 13. The CDR3 here is CSASIRREGLMETQYF. The CDR3 DNA sequence: TGCAGTGCTAGTATCAGGCGGGAGGGCCTGATGGAGACCCAGTACTTC.

This clonotype was seen many times. CDR3 in amino acids: CASSSSTGAAFF. DNA of the CDR3: TGTGCCAGCAGCTCGAGTACAGGGGCAGCTTTCTTT. J is TRBJ1-1 and V is TRBV7-9; 7 bases are a match to TRBD1. CDR1 is SEHNR, CDR2 FQNEAQ, per germline (reference sequence). This CDR3 has 12 residues. After removal of 4 bases from V and 10 bases from J, the junction contained 6 bases not matched to a gene.

The chain employs TRBV11-2 and TRBJ2-2; TRBD2 matches at 12 bases. The length of the CDR3 is 16 residues. The germline V gene has CDR1 SGHAT and CDR2 FQNNGV. With 4 bases clipped from V and 4 bases from J, the junction kept 4 bases outside the gene matches. CDR3 coding DNA: TGTGCCAGCAGCTCCGGACTAGCGGGATCCACCGGGGAGCTGTTTTTT. Amino acid sequence: CASSSGLAGSTGELFF.

This sequence joins TRBV4-1 and TRBJ2-7, with 10 positions matching TRBD2. CDR3 length: 17 residues. Germline lookup yields CDR1 MGHRA and CDR2 YSYEKL. V trimming: 0 bases; J trimming: 2 bases; junction bases outside the gene matches: 7. CDR3 DNA: TGCGCCAGCAGCCAAGATAGGGCTAGCGGGAGTCCCTACGAGCAGTACTTC. It encodes CASSQDRASGSPYEQYF.

The chain carries TRBV9 and TRBJ2-5; TRBD1 aligns across 7 bases. Germline CDR1 reads SGDLS; CDR2 reads YYNGEE. CDR3 size: 16 residues. V was pared by 4 bases and J by 1 base, with 10 bases of the junction left unmatched. CDR3 loop: CASSQDIWTGQETQYF. The DNA for the CDR3 is TGTGCCAGCAGCCAAGATATATGGACAGGCCAAGAGACCCAGTACTTC.

This clonotype appeared many times. The V gene is TRBV19, the J gene TRBJ1-5; D unresolved. V shed 3 bases and J shed 4 bases, with 16 bases lying between them. In germline, CDR1 is LNHDA, CDR2 SQIVND (reference sequence). The CDR3 is 16 residues long. CDR3 bases: TGTGCCAGTAGTATGCGGCAGACGTCCGGGAATCAGCCCCAGCATTTT. Encoded protein: CASSMRQTSGNQPQHF.

The genes are TRBV5-4 and TRBJ2-3, with D possibly TRBD2 on 6 matching bases. Germline V gives CDR1 SGHNT, CDR2 YYREEE (reference sequence). V dropped 4 bases and J dropped 5 bases, with 8 bases sitting between them. The CDR3 has 12 residues. This chain's CDR3 is CASSGTLDTQYF. The CDR3 DNA is TGTGCCAGCAGCGGGACTCTAGATACGCAGTATTTT.

Details on this clonotype: One end of the junction fails to match germline, which may point to a read error. The chain couples TRBV5-1 to TRBJ2-7, with 7 positions matching TRBD2. From germline, CDR1 is SGHRS and CDR2 YFSETQ. The CDR3 extends over 16 amino acids. The DNA for the CDR3 is TGTGCCAGCAGCTTGTGGGGGGGTCTAAGCTCCTACGAGCAGTACTTC. The encoded protein is CASSLWGGLSSYEQYF.

This chain uses TRBV9 with TRBJ1-1, with D hard to call. Deletions cut 4 bases from V and 2 bases from J, with 12 bases between. Germline assignment: CDR1 SGDLS and CDR2 YYNGEE. The CDR3 spans 14 residues. The CDR3 protein is CASSQAGFNTEAFF. In DNA form, the CDR3 reads TGTGCCAGCAGCCAGGCGGGTTTTAACACTGAAGCTTTCTTT. Based on the CDR3 plus reference TRBV9 and TRBJ1-1, the full variable domain is DSGVTQTPKHLITATGQRVTLRCSPRSGDLSVYWYQQSLDQGLQFLIQYYNGEERAKGNILERFSAQQFPDLHSELNLSSLELGDSALYFCASSQAGFNTEAFFGQGTRLTVV.

The chain combines TRBV2 with TRBJ2-2; either TRBD1 or TRBD2 may supply D (6 bases each). This CDR3 contains 15 residues. V lost 4 bases to trimming and J lost 7 bases, with 16 bases between them. Germline values: CDR1 SNHLY, CDR2 FYNNEI. The CDR3 DNA reads as TGTGCCAGCAGTGTTTCTCCCGGGGGCTTCGGGGAGCTGTTTTTT. Translating gives CASSVSPGGFGELFF.

This clonotype has only one observation. The V and J genes are TRBV2 and TRBJ2-7; 9 positions agree with TRBD1. V gave up 6 bases and J gave up 3 bases; unmatched junction bases: 6. The CDR3 runs to 14 residues. CDR1 and CDR2 from the germline V gene are SNHLY and FYNNEI. The CDR3: CASSQGTGNYEQYF. Here the CDR3 DNA reads TGTGCCAGCAGCCAGGGGACAGGGAACTACGAGCAGTACTTC.

This chain uses TRBV15 with TRBJ1-1, with D hard to call. V lost 3 bases and J lost 0, with 14 bases in between. Germline CDR1 LNHNV, CDR2 YYDKDF (reference sequence). This CDR3 is 16 amino acids long. CDR3 loop: CATSSTATSMNTEAFF. CDR3 nucleotide sequence: TGTGCCACCAGCAGCACCGCGACAAGCATGAACACTGAAGCTTTCTTT.

The table lists this clonotype with a few counts. This chain uses TRBV11-1 with TRBJ1-4; D unresolved. The CDR3 contains 17 residues. The germline V and J ends were trimmed by 1 base and 0 bases, with 12 bases remaining between them. Germline CDR1 is SGHAT and CDR2 is FQDESV (reference sequence). CDR3 residues: CASSLGFGRSTNEKLFF. The CDR3 coding sequence is TGTGCCAGCAGCTTAGGATTCGGGCGGTCAACTAATGAAAAACTGTTTTTT.

This clonotype was seen a few times. V is TRBV12-5 and J is TRBJ2-2, with D uncertain. CDR1 LGHNT and CDR2 FRNRAP come from the germline V gene. Trimming removed 1 base from V and 4 bases from J, with 4 bases in between. The CDR3 is 13 amino acids. CDR3 protein: CASGLDSTGELFF. CDR3 in DNA: TGTGCTAGTGGTTTGGACAGCACCGGGGAGCTGTTTTTT.

This clonotype was picked up one time. A much larger clone differs from this one at a single base, so this may be a read error. No conserved phenylalanine or tryptophan ends this CDR3, so it is likely a read error. V and J are TRBV20-1 and TRBJ1-6; tentative D call: TRBD1 (5 bases). Looked up from germline, CDR1 is DFQATT and CDR2 is SNEGSKA (reference sequence). This CDR3 has 13 amino acids. The germline V and J ends were trimmed by 0 bases and 10 bases, with 10 bases remaining between them. For the CDR3, the DNA is TGCAGTGCTAGAGATCGTGGGGACTCACCCCTCCACTTG. Amino acids: CSARDRGDSPLHL.

This chain links TRBV6-6 with TRBJ1-2; 9 nucleotides align to TRBD1. From germline, CDR1 is MNHNY and CDR2 SVGAGI (reference sequence). Trimming at V came to 2 bases and at J to 2 bases, leaving 9 bases not matched to a gene. The CDR3 is made up of 17 amino acids. CDR3 protein: CASSYEISGQGNYGYTF. CDR3 DNA sequence: TGTGCCAGCAGTTACGAAATCTCGGGACAGGGAAACTATGGCTACACCTTC.

A remark on this clonotype: Possible read error: a much larger clone is one base away. This chain connects TRBV15 to TRBJ1-3; TRBD1 agrees at 9 bases. The germline V gene encodes CDR1 LNHNV and CDR2 YYDKDF (reference sequence). This CDR3 has 16 amino acids. The CDR3 DNA reads as TGTGCCACCGGCAGAGAACAGGGGGCGTCTGGAAACACCATATATTTT. It encodes CATGREQGASGNTIYF.

V is TRBV20-1 and J is TRBJ1-4, with D unclear. The CDR3 sequence is 15 residues long. Looked up from germline, CDR1 is DFQATT and CDR2 is SNEGSKA (reference sequence). Trimming took 0 bases from V and 4 from J, leaving 12 bases between them. CDR3 sequence: CSARESGLLNEKLFF. The CDR3 DNA reads as TGCAGTGCTAGAGAATCGGGCCTTCTTAATGAAAAACTGTTTTTT.

The chain uses TRBV12-3 or TRBV12-4 and TRBJ2-5, with TRBD1 as a possible D gene (6 bases). V lost 6 bases to trimming and J lost 5 bases, with 22 bases between them. The CDR3 is 16 residues long. CDR3 coding DNA: TGTGCCAGCAGCATGGACAGAGGGGTGAGGGTTGAGACCCAGTACTTC. It specifies CASSMDRGVRVETQYF.

V gene TRBV7-9 combines with J gene TRBJ2-2, with 13 bases matching TRBD2. The CDR3 totals 15 residues. From germline, CDR1 is SEHNR and CDR2 FQNEAQ (reference sequence). Losses at the gene ends were 6 bases for V and 5 bases for J; bases not matched to a gene: 3. CDR3 in amino acids: CASRRLAGGTGELFF. CDR3 sequence (DNA): TGTGCCAGCAGGAGACTAGCGGGAGGTACCGGGGAGCTGTTTTTT.

This clonotype has just one count. The junction departs from the called germline gene at one end, perhaps through a read error. V usage is TRBV2 and J usage is TRBJ1-4; D not resolved. The length of the CDR3 is 16 residues. CDR1 and CDR2 (germline): SNHLY, FYNNEI. Here the CDR3 reads CASSQPGRARGEKLFF. In DNA form, the CDR3 reads TGCGCCAGCAGCCAACCCGGACGCGCTAGAGGAGAAAAACTGTTTTTT.

This chain uses TRBV20-1 with TRBJ2-5, with 11 bases matching TRBD2. V gave up 6 bases and J gave up 5 bases; unmatched junction bases: 14. The length of the CDR3 is 16 residues. Germline assignment: CDR1 DFQATT and CDR2 SNEGSKA (reference sequence). The CDR3 spells CSALTSGNAGWETQYF. The CDR3 nucleotides are TGCAGTGCCTTGACTAGCGGGAATGCTGGTTGGGAGACCCAGTACTTC.

This clonotype was detected a few times. The chain joins TRBV20-1 to TRBJ1-2, with no clear D. CDR3 length: 15 amino acids. Germline CDR1 reads DFQATT; CDR2 reads SNEGSKA (reference sequence). Deletions cut 0 bases from V and 5 bases from J, with 16 bases between. As DNA, the CDR3 is TGCAGTGCTAGAGAGATCAGAAAGACAAGATATGGCTACACCTTC. Translated, it gives CSAREIRKTRYGYTF.

The chain has TRBV11-2 and TRBJ2-2, with D perhaps TRBD1 (6 bases). Germline CDR1 is SGHAT and CDR2 is FQNNGV. The CDR3 has 18 amino acids. The germline V and J ends were trimmed by 2 bases and 1 base, with 17 bases remaining between them. CDR3 DNA: TGTGCCAGCAGCTTATTCAATGGACAGATAAGGAACACCGGGGAGCTGTTTTTT. Its translation: CASSLFNGQIRNTGELFF.